These T cell receptor beta chains were read from a single sample in a study of OX40 agonist ivuxolimab in advanced cancers. The repertoire was sequenced with immunoSEQ multiplex PCR; TCRdb's copy has only in-frame clones and lacks some. The table includes tens of thousands of clones, around 86% detected once. Sequenced material: CD4+ or CD8+ T cells sorted from blood, taken in a trial of the OX40 agonist ivuxolimab. The receptors shown here come from an adult with an advanced solid tumor such as melanoma, head and neck, liver or kidney cancer. CDR3s leave out the opening cysteine and the closing phenylalanine or tryptophan. Fields, in order: V gene, CDR3 protein.

V: TRBV18; CDR3: ASSPGLGAETQY
V: TRBV27; CDR3: ASSFEGAVGTDTQY
V: TRBV5-4; CDR3: ASSLRDRTQETQY
V: TRBV6-1; CDR3: ASSEAGRWDQPQH
V: TRBV7-2; CDR3: ASSDYIRLAGLVQY
V: TRBV6-6; CDR3: ASRPTGSKLNWQY
V: TRBV25-1; CDR3: ASSEYLRGSAF
V: TRBV29-1; CDR3: SVAWAGNTEAF
V: TRBV5-1; CDR3: ASSFETGLVDYGYT
V: TRBV5-1; CDR3: ASSLAGVPAYEQY